Here is one TCR beta chain with its context. Germline-derived CDR1 and CDR2 are MNHEY and SMNVEV (reference sequence). This CDR3 spans 19 amino acids. Losses at the gene ends were 1 base for V and 5 bases for J; bases not matched to a gene: 17. This sample is part of a study of blood T cell repertoires in COVID-19. Whole-study context: The origin of the acute and convalescent COVID-19 samples was the United States, Italy and Spain.

Participants were placed into cohorts based on the clinical history they reported. Recovered participants had two consecutive negative NP/OP PCR tests, healthcare professional clearance, or symptom resolution. Original processing methods: Estimates of nucleated cell counts were drawn from the amplification of reference gene primers. TCRdb's table, derived via immunoSEQ multiplex PCR, lists solely in-frame clones and lacks some. V and J calls and clone size follow that table, whereas D and trimming were derived from the DNA. The sample records about 370,000 clones, more than 80% being singletons. Sequences were obtained from PBMCs or T cells enriched from blood (not recorded which). The genes are TRBV27 and TRBJ2-1, with 7 positions matching TRBD1. This receptor was identified in a young man who had recovered from COVID-19. CDR3 protein: CASSLFRLRDRDVNNEQFF. The CDR3 DNA reads TGTGCCAGCAGTTTATTCCGACTTCGCGACAGGGATGTTAACAATGAGCAGTTCTTC.